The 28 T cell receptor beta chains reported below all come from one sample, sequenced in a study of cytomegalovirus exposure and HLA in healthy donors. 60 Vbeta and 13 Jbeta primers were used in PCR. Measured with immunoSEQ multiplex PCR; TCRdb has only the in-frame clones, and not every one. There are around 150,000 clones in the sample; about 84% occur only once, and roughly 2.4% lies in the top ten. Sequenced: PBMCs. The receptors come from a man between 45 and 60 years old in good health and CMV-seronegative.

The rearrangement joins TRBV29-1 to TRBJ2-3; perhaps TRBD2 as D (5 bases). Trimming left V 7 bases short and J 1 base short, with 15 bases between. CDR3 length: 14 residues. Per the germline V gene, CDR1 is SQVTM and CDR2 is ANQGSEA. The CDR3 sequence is CSAGETGGTDTQYF. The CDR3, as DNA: TGCAGCGCTGGGGAGACTGGAGGCACAGATACGCAGTATTTT.

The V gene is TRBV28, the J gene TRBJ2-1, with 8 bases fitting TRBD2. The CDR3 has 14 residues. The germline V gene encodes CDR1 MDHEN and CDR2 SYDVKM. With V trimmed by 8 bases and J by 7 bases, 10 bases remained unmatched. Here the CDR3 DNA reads TGTGCCAGCCGGGGGGGCCTGTTTTTTAATGAGCAGTTCTTC. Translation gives CASRGGLFFNEQFF. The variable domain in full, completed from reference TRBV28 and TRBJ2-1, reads DVKVTQSSRYLVKRTGEKVFLECVQDMDHENMFWYRQDPGLGLRLIYFSYDVKMKEKGDIPEGYSVSREKKERFSLILESASTNQTSMYLCASRGGLFFNEQFFGPGTRLTVL.

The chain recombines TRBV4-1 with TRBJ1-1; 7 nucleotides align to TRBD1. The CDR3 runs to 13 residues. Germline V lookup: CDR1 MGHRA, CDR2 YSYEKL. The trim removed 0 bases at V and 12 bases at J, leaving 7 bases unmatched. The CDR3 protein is CASSQDRDSLPFF. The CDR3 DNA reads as TGCGCCAGCAGCCAAGATAGGGACAGTCTCCCTTTCTTT.

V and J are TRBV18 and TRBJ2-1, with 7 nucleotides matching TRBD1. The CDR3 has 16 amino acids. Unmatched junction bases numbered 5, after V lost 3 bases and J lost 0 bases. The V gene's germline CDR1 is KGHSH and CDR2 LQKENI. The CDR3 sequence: CASSPGQVSSYNEQFF. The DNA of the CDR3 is TGTGCCAGCTCACCCGGACAGGTTAGCTCCTACAATGAGCAGTTCTTC.

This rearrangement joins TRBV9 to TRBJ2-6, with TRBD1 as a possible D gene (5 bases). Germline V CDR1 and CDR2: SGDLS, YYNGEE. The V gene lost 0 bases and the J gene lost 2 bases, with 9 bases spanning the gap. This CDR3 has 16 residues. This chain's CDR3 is CASSVDRPAGANVLTF. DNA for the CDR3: TGTGCCAGCAGCGTAGACAGGCCTGCTGGGGCCAACGTCCTGACTTTC.

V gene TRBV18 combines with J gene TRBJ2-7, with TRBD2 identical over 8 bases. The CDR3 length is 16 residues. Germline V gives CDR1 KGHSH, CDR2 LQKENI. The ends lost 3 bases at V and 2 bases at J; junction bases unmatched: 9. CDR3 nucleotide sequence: TGTGCCAGCTCACCCTCGGGGGTAGCGGGGACCTACGAGCAGTACTTC. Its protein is CASSPSGVAGTYEQYF.

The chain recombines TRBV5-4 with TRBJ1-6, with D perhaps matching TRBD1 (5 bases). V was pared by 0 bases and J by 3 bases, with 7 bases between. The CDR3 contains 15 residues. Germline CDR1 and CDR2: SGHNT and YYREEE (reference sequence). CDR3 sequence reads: CASSLAGIYNSPLHF. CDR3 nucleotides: TGTGCCAGCAGCTTGGCAGGGATCTATAATTCACCCCTCCACTTT.

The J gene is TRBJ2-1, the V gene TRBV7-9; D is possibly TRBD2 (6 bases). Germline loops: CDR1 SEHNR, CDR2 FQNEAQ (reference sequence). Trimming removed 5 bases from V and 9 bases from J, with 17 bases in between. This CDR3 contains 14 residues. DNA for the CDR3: TGTGCCAGCAGCCCCCTAGCGCTTGGGGGTGAGCAGTTCTTC. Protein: CASSPLALGGEQFF.

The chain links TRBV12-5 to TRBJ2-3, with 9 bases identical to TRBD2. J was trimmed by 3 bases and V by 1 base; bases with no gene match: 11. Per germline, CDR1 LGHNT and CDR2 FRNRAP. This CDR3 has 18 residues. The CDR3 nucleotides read TGTGCTAGTGGTTTGGGAAGGCGGGGGGGCGCTATTACAGATACGCAGTATTTT. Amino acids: CASGLGRRGGAITDTQYF. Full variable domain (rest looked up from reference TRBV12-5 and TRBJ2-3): DARVTQTPRHKVTEMGQEVTMRCQPILGHNTVFWYRQTMMQGLELLAYFRNRAPLDDSGMPKDRFSAEMPDATLATLKIQPSEPRDSAVYFCASGLGRRGGAITDTQYFGPGTRLTVL.

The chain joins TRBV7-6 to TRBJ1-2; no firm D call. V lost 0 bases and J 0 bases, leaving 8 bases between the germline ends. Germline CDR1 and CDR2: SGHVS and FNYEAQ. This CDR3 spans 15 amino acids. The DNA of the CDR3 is TGTGCCAGCAGCTTAGCGGCCACCTCTAACTATGGCTACACCTTC. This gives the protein CASSLAATSNYGYTF. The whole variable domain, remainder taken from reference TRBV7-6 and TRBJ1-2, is GAGVSQSPRYKVTKRGQDVALRCDPISGHVSLYWYRQALGQGPEFLTYFNYEAQQDKSGLPNDRFSAERPEGSISTLTIQRTEQRDSAMYRCASSLAATSNYGYTFGSGTRLTVV.

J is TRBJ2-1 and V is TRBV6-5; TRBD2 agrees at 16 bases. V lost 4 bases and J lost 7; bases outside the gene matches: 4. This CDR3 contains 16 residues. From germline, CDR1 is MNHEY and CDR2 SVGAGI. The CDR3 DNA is TGTGCCAGCAGTTGGGGACTAGCGGGAGGGGAGAATGAGCAGTTCTTC. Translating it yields CASSWGLAGGENEQFF.

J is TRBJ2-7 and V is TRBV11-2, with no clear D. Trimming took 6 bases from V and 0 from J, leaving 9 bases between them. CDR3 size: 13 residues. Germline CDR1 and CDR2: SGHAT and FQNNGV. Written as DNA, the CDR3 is TGTGCCAGCAGTCCCACAGACTCCTACGAGCAGTACTTC. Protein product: CASSPTDSYEQYF.

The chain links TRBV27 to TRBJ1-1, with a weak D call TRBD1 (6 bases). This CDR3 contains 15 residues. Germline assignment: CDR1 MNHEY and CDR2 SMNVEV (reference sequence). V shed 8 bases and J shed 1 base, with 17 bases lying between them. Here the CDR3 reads CASLRVGASNTEAFF. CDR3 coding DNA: TGTGCCAGCCTTAGGGTGGGGGCCTCGAACACTGAAGCTTTCTTT.

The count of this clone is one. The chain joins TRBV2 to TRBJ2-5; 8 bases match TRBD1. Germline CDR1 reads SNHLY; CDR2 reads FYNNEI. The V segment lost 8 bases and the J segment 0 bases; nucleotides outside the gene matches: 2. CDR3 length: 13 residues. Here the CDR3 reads CASGGQDQETQYF. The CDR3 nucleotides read TGTGCCAGCGGGGGACAGGACCAAGAGACCCAGTACTTC.

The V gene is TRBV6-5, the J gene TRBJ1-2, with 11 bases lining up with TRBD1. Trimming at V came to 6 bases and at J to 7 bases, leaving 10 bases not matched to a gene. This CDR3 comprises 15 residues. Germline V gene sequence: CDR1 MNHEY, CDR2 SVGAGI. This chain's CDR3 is CASRPLGQGDSGYTF. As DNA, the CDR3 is TGTGCCAGCAGGCCATTGGGACAGGGGGACTCTGGCTACACCTTC.

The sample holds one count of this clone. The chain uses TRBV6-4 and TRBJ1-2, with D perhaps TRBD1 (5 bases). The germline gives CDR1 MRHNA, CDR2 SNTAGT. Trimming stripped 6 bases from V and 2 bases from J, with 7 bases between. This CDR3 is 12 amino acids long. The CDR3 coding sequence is TGTGCCAGCAGCTACAGGAACTATGGCTACACCTTC. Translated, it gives CASSYRNYGYTF.

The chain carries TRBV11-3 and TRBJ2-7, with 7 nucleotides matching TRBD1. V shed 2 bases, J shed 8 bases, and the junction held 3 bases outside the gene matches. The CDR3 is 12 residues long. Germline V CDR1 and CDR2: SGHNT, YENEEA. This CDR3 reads CASSLTGQKQYF. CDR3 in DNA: TGTGCCAGCAGCTTAACGGGACAGAAGCAGTACTTC. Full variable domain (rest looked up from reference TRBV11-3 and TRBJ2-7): EAGVVQSPRYKIIEKKQPVAFWCNPISGHNTLYWYLQNLGQGPELLIRYENEEAVDDSQLPKDRFSAERLKGVDSTLKIQPAELGDSAVYLCASSLTGQKQYFGPGTRLTVT.

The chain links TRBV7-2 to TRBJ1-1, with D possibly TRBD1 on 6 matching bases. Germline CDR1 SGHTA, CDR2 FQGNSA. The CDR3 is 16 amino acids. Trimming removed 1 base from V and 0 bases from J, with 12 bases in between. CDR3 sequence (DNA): TGTGCCAGCAGCTTAGTTGGACAGTCAGTGAACACTGAAGCTTTCTTT. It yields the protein CASSLVGQSVNTEAFF.

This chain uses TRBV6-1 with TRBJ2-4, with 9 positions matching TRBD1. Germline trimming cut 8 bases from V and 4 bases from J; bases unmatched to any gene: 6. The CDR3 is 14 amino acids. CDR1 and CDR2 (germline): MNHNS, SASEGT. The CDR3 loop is CASEGQGGKNIQYF. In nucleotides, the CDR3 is TGTGCCAGCGAGGGACAGGGTGGGAAAAACATTCAGTACTTC.

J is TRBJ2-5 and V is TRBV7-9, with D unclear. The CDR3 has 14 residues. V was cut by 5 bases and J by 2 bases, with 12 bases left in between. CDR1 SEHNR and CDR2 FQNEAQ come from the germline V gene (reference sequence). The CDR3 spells CASSPTWSQETQYF. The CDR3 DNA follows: TGTGCCAGCAGCCCTACGTGGAGTCAAGAGACCCAGTACTTC.

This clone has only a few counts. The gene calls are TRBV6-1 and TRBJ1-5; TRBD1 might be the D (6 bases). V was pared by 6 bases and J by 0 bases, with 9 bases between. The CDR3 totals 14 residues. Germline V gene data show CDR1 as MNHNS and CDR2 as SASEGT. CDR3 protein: CASSGQFSNQPQHF. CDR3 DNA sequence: TGTGCCAGCAGCGGACAGTTTAGCAATCAGCCCCAGCATTTT.

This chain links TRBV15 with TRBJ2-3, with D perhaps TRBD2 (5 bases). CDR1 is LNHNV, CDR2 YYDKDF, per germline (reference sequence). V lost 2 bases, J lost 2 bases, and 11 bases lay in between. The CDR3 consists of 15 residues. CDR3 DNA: TGTGCCACCAGCAGATCCAGACTATTCACAGATACGCAGTATTTT. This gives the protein CATSRSRLFTDTQYF.

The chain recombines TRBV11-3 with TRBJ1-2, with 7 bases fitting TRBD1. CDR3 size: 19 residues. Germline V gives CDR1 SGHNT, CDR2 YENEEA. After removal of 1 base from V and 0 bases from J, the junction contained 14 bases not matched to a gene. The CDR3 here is CASSLGCRGQPSANYGYTF. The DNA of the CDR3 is TGTGCCAGCAGCTTAGGTTGTCGGGGACAGCCCTCCGCTAACTATGGCTACACCTTC. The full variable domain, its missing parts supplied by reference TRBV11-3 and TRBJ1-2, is EAGVVQSPRYKIIEKKQPVAFWCNPISGHNTLYWYLQNLGQGPELLIRYENEEAVDDSQLPKDRFSAERLKGVDSTLKIQPAELGDSAVYLCASSLGCRGQPSANYGYTFGSGTRLTVV.

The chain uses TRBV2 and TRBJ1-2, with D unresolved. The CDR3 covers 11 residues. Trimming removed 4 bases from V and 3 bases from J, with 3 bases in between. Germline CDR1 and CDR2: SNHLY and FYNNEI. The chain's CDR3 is CASSADYGYTF. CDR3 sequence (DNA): TGTGCCAGCAGTGCTGACTATGGCTACACCTTC. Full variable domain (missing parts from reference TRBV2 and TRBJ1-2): EPEVTQTPSHQVTQMGQEVILRCVPISNHLYFYWYRQILGQKVEFLVSFYNNEISEKSEIFDDQFSVERPDGSNFTLKIRSTKLEDSAMYFCASSADYGYTFGSGTRLTVV.

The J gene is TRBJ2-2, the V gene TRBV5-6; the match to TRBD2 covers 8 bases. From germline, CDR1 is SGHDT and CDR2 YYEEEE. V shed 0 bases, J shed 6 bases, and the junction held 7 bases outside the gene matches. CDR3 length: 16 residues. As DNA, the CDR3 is TGTGCCAGCAGCTTGGGCGGGAGGTCGAGACCCGGGGAGCTGTTTTTT. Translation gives CASSLGGRSRPGELFF.

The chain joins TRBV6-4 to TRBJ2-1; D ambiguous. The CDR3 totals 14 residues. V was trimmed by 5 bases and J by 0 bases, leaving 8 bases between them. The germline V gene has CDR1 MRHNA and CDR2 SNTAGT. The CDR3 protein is CASSKESSYNEQFF. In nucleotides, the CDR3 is TGTGCCAGCAGTAAAGAGAGCTCCTACAATGAGCAGTTCTTC.

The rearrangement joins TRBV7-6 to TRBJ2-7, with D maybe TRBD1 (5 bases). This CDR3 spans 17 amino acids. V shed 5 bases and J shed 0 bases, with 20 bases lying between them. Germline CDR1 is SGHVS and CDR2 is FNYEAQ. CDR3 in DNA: TGTGCCAGCAGCCAATTCACGAAACAGGTCTTCTCCTACGAGCAGTACTTC. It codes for CASSQFTKQVFSYEQYF.

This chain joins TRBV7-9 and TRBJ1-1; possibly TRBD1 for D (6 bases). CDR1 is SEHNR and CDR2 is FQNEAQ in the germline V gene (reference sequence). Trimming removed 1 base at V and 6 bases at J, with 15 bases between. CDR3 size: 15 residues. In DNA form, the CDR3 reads TGTGCCAGCAGCTTAGTACGCGGCAGGGGACCTGAAGCTTTCTTT. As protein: CASSLVRGRGPEAFF.